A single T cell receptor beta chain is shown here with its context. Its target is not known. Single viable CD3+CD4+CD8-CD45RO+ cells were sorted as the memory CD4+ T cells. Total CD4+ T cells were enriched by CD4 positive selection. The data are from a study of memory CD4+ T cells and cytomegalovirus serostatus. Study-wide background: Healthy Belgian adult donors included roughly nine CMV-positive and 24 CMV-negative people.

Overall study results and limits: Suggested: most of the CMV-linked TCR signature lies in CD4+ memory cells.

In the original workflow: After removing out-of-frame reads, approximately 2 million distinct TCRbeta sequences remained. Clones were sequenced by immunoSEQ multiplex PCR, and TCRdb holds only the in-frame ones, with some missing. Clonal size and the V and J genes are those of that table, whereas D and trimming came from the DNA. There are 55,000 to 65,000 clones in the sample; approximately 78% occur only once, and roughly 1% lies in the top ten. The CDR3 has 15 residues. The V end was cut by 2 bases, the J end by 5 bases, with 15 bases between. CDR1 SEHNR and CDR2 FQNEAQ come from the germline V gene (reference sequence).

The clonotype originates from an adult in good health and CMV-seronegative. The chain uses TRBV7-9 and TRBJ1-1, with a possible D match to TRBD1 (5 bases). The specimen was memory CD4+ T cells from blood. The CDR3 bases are TGTGCCAGCAGCTTACTCGGGGGAAAGGGGACTGAAGCTTTCTTT. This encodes CASSLLGGKGTEAFF.